This T cell receptor (beta chain) originates from a study of HIV-infected children after antiretroviral therapy interruption. Study background: EBV and CMV exposure was recorded in most children. Samples from the continuous-treatment group were taken at weeks 0, 48 and 150.

A 3' RACE protocol on RNA, with unique molecular identifiers, produced the TCR library. TCRdb analysed the 3' RACE reads with MiXCR anew, one entry per CDR3 protein. Here the sample spans about 83,000 distinct CDR3 sequences, 6% to 8.5% being singletons. Overall study results and limits: After treatment interruption started, naive CD4+ CDR3 overlap across time points dropped.

Treatment described: PENTA 11 planned treatment interruption arm or continuous ART arm. Turning to this clonotype: Its matching antigen is unknown.

Germline CDR1 is KGHSH and CDR2 is LQKENI. V lost 2 bases to trimming and J lost 8 bases, with 12 bases between them. The CDR3 loop spans 13 amino acids. The chain couples TRBV18 to TRBJ1-1, with D possibly being TRBD1 (5 bases). The TCR was taken from a pool of human donors with HIV. The material sequenced was CD45RA+ CD4+ T cells from PBMCs, pooled from several time points, taken from a donor given antiretroviral therapy, either interrupted or continuous. Subset specified: naive CD4+ CD45RA+ CD45RO- T cells. The CDR3 bases are TGTGCCAGCTCACCAGAGGTCGGACAAGAAGCTTTCTTT. Amino acids: CASSPEVGQEAFF.